This T cell receptor beta chain was obtained from a study of shared clonotypes between healthy human individuals (dated by TCRdb to 2020 to 2021). Notes on the research overall: The cohort included three men and two women between 18 and 49 years of age. Per donor, three plates each were used for CD4 naive and CD4 memory, two for CD8 naive, and one for CD8 memory. To increase sequencing depth and limit assay-specific biases, different laboratories used diverse techniques to prepare libraries and sequence TCR repertoires. Blood TCR repertoires of several healthy adults were deeply sequenced to estimate repertoire size and the extent of clonotype sharing between individuals. Leukapheresis yielded between about 0.85 and 10 billion PBMCs per donor. Broader findings and caveats from the paper: Incomplete sequencing was indicated by rarefaction of sorted-subset datasets, despite the large sequencing depth. Compared with non-shared clonotypes, clonotypes shared by all four sorted-subset donors had higher generation probabilities. Because the study included a small number of donors, the genetic and exposure-history diversity represented was limited. Sampling was restricted to blood, and TCR repertoires in tissue are likely to differ from TCR repertoires in blood. When several donors were compared, the shared fraction of clonotypes was around 4.6% for naive CD4, 3.5% for naive CD8, about 2.5% for memory CD4, and 0.3% to 0.5% for memory CD8. Pairwise subsampling indicated that sequencing depth was expected to affect the degree of clonotype sharing among donors. Naive subsets generally had larger estimated clonotype richness than memory subsets.

With regard to this clone: Its antigen is still unknown. Per-base qualities were not stored, and no clone one base away is much larger.

Using the deep immunoSEQ assay, TCR CDR3 regions were amplified from genomic DNA by multiplex PCR. Extracted genomic DNA from each cell subset was spread evenly across all wells of several immunoSEQ 96-well plates, with each plate serving as a replicate. Each replicate PCR for sorted subsets received about 0.2 ug genomic DNA, equal to about 30,000 T cell genomes. Purified libraries were quantified with a Qubit 3.0 fluorometer, sized on a Bioanalyzer 2100, and re-quantified with the KAPA Library Quantification kit. A separate single-read 150-cycle Illumina NextSeq 550 flow cell was used to sequence each immunoSEQ 96-well plate. The authors' pipeline ran thus. Because the immunoSEQ output held only junctional sequences and lacked quality scores, the filtering could not match the filtering applied to full-length reads. To assign V/J genes and CDR3, sequences were annotated using PyIR, a Python wrapper for IgBLAST v1.9, with IMGT germline references. Any read was removed if the V/J assignment was weak (E-value above 1e-6), the CDR3 was missing, or the read contained stop codons, out-of-frame junctions, or ambiguous translated residues. V3J clonotypes were defined by identical inferred V gene, J gene, and CDR3 amino acid sequence. Percentage overlap between repertoires was calculated by dividing the number of shared unique clonotypes by the size of the smaller repertoire. Richness of each repertoire was evaluated using RTK rarefaction, the Chao1 estimator, and Recon v2.1 estimates of unobserved clonotypes. For all TCRbeta clonotypes obtained by the gDNA method from a handful of donors, generation probabilities were computed with OLGA. As stored in TCRdb, this immuneACCESS dataset retains in-frame rearrangements with V and J assigned. A fraction of the clones does not appear; measured against another copy, unresolved V genes explain less than half of the discrepancy, and the remainder lacks a known reason. V, J and clone size reflect that table, while D and trimming were determined from the DNA. For this sample the table gives some 2,000,000 clones, of which 85% to 95% were detected only once. Of the sample, 0.13% falls within the top ten clones.

The donors were healthy, HIV-negative adults who had no recently reported acute infections or vaccinations. Only Caucasian adults living in Nashville, Tennessee, USA were represented among the donors. CD4+ T cells were enriched by magnetic negative selection; naive cells were then positively selected on CD45RA, and the negative fraction formed the memory subset. Blood was obtained by leukapheresis, after which PBMCs were separated by Ficoll-Histopaque density gradient centrifugation and cryopreserved in liquid nitrogen vapor phase. Analytical flow cytometry was used to check the purity and quantity of each magnetically sorted T cell population. Genomic DNA was isolated from each sorted fraction and quantified by UV absorbance on a Nanodrop 2000c. In the germline V gene, CDR1 corresponds to SGHTA and CDR2 to FQGTGA. Its CDR3 holds 15 amino acids, cysteine through phenylalanine. This entry keeps only the CDR3 DNA: 45 bases, framed from base 1. Germline trimming: 3 bases from V, 0 bases from J; junction bases outside gene matches: 1.

The sequencing sample was made of naive CD4+ T cells sorted from blood. According to the study, the label for this sample's cell subset or site signals: CD45RA+ positively selected. The sequence was obtained from a man between 18 and 35 years old in good health. The rearrangement combines TRBV7-3 with TRBJ1-3; TRBD1 agrees with 8 junctional bases. The bases are TGTGCCAGCAGCTTGGACAGGGCCTCTGGAAACACCATATATTTT. It specifies CASSLDRASGNTIYF.